Listed here are 22 T cell receptor beta chains from one sample, sequenced in a study of PD-1 blockade in classical Hodgkin lymphoma. Sequenced by immunoSEQ multiplex PCR; TCRdb stores in-frame clones only, minus some. The sample includes approximately 96,000 clones, about 93% of them seen just once. Time point defined: cycle 4 day 1 (C4D1), after around six weeks of nivolumab. There was relapse after autologous stem cell transplantation in every patient, and there was variation in brentuximab vedotin exposure. The sample consisted of peripheral blood mononuclear cells (PBMCs), taken before the fourth cycle of nivolumab. The receptors were gathered from a human donor with classical Hodgkin lymphoma.

V usage is TRBV5-1 and J usage is TRBJ2-2, with 16 positions matching TRBD2. CDR1 and CDR2 from the germline V gene are SGHRS and YFSETQ. V dropped 3 bases and J dropped 3; count of bases not matched to a gene: 2. This CDR3 has 17 residues. As DNA, the CDR3 is TGCGCCAGCAGCTCGGGACTAGCGGGAGGGGACACCGGGGAGCTGTTTTTT. Its translation: CASSSGLAGGDTGELFF.

The chain joins TRBV5-1 to TRBJ2-2; 8 bases agree with TRBD1. The length of the CDR3 is 15 residues. V lost 2 bases and J lost 4; bases outside the gene matches: 4. In germline, CDR1 is SGHRS, CDR2 YFSETQ. CDR3 in DNA: TGCGCCAGCAGCTTAGACAGGGGAATCACCGGGGAGCTGTTTTTT. It is translated as CASSLDRGITGELFF.

The chain employs TRBV5-1 and TRBJ2-7; TRBD2 matches at 13 bases. The CDR3 contains 15 residues. CDR1 and CDR2 (germline): SGHRS, YFSETQ. V lost 4 bases and J lost 2; bases outside the gene matches: 3. The CDR3 loop reads CASSQGLAGTYEQYF. For the CDR3, the DNA is TGCGCCAGCAGCCAGGGACTAGCGGGAACCTACGAGCAGTACTTC.

About this clone: Its ends do not fully match the called genes, so a read error is possible. The chain combines TRBV7-7 with TRBJ2-2, with a possible D match to TRBD2 (5 bases). The CDR3 is 15 amino acids. CDR1 is SSHAT and CDR2 is FNYEAQ in the germline V gene (reference sequence). Here the CDR3 DNA reads TGTGCTAGCAGCTGGAGTGCGGGGAACACCGGGGAGCTGTTTTTT. Its translation: CASSWSAGNTGELFF.

The V call is TRBV18, the J call TRBJ2-7; perhaps TRBD2 as D (5 bases). The CDR3 totals 14 residues. V was trimmed by 3 bases and J by 4 bases, leaving 13 bases between them. Looked up from germline, CDR1 is KGHSH and CDR2 is LQKENI. The CDR3 DNA follows: TGTGCCAGCTCACCCCCCAGCGGCTCGTACGAGCAGTACTTC. Protein sequence: CASSPPSGSYEQYF. The full variable domain, its missing parts supplied by reference TRBV18 and TRBJ2-7, is NAGVMQNPRHLVRRRGQEARLRCSPMKGHSHVYWYRQLPEEGLKFMVYLQKENIIDESGMPKERFSAEFPKEGPSILRIQQVVRGDSAAYFCASSPPSGSYEQYFGPGTRLTVT.

The chain couples TRBV6-4 to TRBJ2-1; unclear D gene. V was shortened by 2 bases and J by 2 bases, with 4 bases between the two germline ends. The length of the CDR3 is 13 residues. Germline V gene sequence: CDR1 MRHNA, CDR2 SNTAGT. CDR3 nucleotide sequence: TGTGCCAGCAGTGACGAGGCCTACAATGAGCAGTTCTTC. It yields the protein CASSDEAYNEQFF.

This chain uses TRBV6-6 with TRBJ1-3, with D possibly matching TRBD1 (5 bases). Germline V gives CDR1 MNHNY, CDR2 SVGAGI (reference sequence). This CDR3 spans 16 amino acids. V was pared by 2 bases and J by 4 bases, with 15 bases between. The CDR3: CASSYVPGLGGNTIYF. The CDR3 DNA is TGTGCCAGCAGTTACGTTCCAGGGCTTGGGGGAAACACCATATATTTT.

The chain combines TRBV4-1 with TRBJ2-7, with 10 bases that match TRBD2. Germline V gives CDR1 MGHRA, CDR2 YSYEKL. Trimming took 1 base from V and 0 from J; bases not matched to a gene: 3. CDR3 length: 16 amino acids. The chain's CDR3 is CASSQVLAGGSYEQYF. The CDR3 DNA reads TGCGCCAGCAGCCAAGTTTTAGCGGGAGGCTCCTACGAGCAGTACTTC.

J is TRBJ1-2 and V is TRBV30; 8 bases line up with TRBD1. Losses at the gene ends were 2 bases for V and 4 bases for J; bases not matched to a gene: 9. CDR1 and CDR2 from the germline V gene are GTSNPN and SVGIG (reference sequence). This CDR3 spans 15 amino acids. The CDR3 spells CAWSSDRGGSYGYTF. The CDR3 coding sequence is TGTGCCTGGAGTTCAGACAGGGGTGGATCCTATGGCTACACCTTC.

The chain recombines TRBV27 with TRBJ2-7; D not resolved. The CDR3 is 12 amino acids. V was pared by 5 bases and J by 1 base, with 6 bases between. Germline CDR1 is MNHEY and CDR2 is SMNVEV (reference sequence). The chain's CDR3 is CASSLESYEQYF. The CDR3 nucleotides read TGTGCCAGCAGTCTAGAGTCCTACGAGCAGTACTTC.

The J gene is TRBJ2-7, the V gene TRBV7-2; maybe TRBD1 (6 bases). Deletions cut 5 bases from V and 7 bases from J, with 15 bases between. Germline V gene sequence: CDR1 SGHTA, CDR2 FQGNSA. The CDR3 is 13 amino acids. The CDR3 reads CASSTDYRVEQYF. CDR3 DNA sequence: TGTGCCAGCAGCACTGACTACAGGGTAGAGCAGTACTTC.

J is TRBJ2-7 and V is TRBV19; 8 bases map to TRBD1. The CDR3 is made up of 15 amino acids. Germline V lookup: CDR1 LNHDA, CDR2 SQIVND (reference sequence). J was trimmed by 1 base and V by 5 bases; bases with no gene match: 7. CDR3: CASSLDGQGSYEQYF. CDR3 sequence (DNA): TGTGCCAGTAGTTTGGACGGACAGGGTTCCTACGAGCAGTACTTC. Full variable domain (missing parts from reference TRBV19 and TRBJ2-7): DGGITQSPKYLFRKEGQNVTLSCEQNLNHDAMYWYRQDPGQGLRLIYYSQIVNDFQKGDIAEGYSVSREKKESFPLTVTSAQKNPTAFYLCASSLDGQGSYEQYFGPGTRLTVT.

This chain joins TRBV9 and TRBJ2-1; D is undetermined. The CDR3 loop spans 15 amino acids. Germline V gene lookup returns CDR1 SGDLS and CDR2 YYNGEE. Trimming removed 5 bases at V and 3 bases at J, with 15 bases between. CDR3 amino acids: CASSAEGESYNEQFF. CDR3 coding DNA: TGTGCCAGCAGTGCTGAAGGAGAGAGCTACAATGAGCAGTTCTTC. Together with reference TRBV9 and TRBJ2-1, the CDR3 gives the full variable domain: DSGVTQTPKHLITATGQRVTLRCSPRSGDLSVYWYQQSLDQGLQFLIQYYNGEERAKGNILERFSAQQFPDLHSELNLSSLELGDSALYFCASSAEGESYNEQFFGPGTRLTVL.

The chain is built from TRBV7-3 and TRBJ2-2, with 12 bases identical to TRBD1. CDR1 is SGHTA and CDR2 is FQGTGA in the germline V gene. V shed 0 bases, J shed 6 bases, and the junction held 2 bases outside the gene matches. The CDR3 runs to 16 residues. The CDR3 spells CASSLTGDRGPGELFF. In DNA, the CDR3 is TGTGCCAGCAGCTTAACCGGGGACAGGGGGCCCGGGGAGCTGTTTTTT.

This chain uses TRBV5-8 with TRBJ2-7; tentatively, D is TRBD1 (7 bases). CDR1 and CDR2 (germline): SGHTS, YDEGEE. Trimming removed 5 bases at V and 3 bases at J, with 18 bases between. CDR3 length equals 15 residues. The CDR3 DNA reads as TGTGCCAGCAGGGGGGGACAGACTTTAATCTACGAGCAGTACTTC. Translated, it gives CASRGGQTLIYEQYF.

This clone was found a few times. This sequence joins TRBV30 and TRBJ1-6; unclear D gene. Between the trimmed V and J ends, which lost 4 bases and 3 bases, there was a span of 4 bases. Germline V CDR1 and CDR2: GTSNPN, SVGIG (reference sequence). The CDR3 has 12 amino acids. CDR3: CAWTVYNSPLHF. As DNA, the CDR3 is TGTGCCTGGACAGTCTATAATTCACCCCTCCACTTT. The variable domain in full, completed from reference TRBV30 and TRBJ1-6, reads SQTIHQWPATLVQPVGSPLSLECTVEGTSNPNLYWYRQAAGRGLQLLFYSVGIGQISSEVPQNLSASRPQDRQFILSSKKLLLSDSGFYLCAWTVYNSPLHFGNGTRLTVT.

The chain couples TRBV6-6 to TRBJ1-4, with TRBD1 matching over 7 bases. V lost 4 bases and J lost 5; bases outside the gene matches: 7. The CDR3 loop spans 15 amino acids. Germline-derived CDR1 and CDR2 are MNHNY and SVGAGI (reference sequence). The DNA for the CDR3 is TGTGCCAGCAGTTCGTACAGGGGTCCGAATGAAAAACTGTTTTTT. Encoded protein: CASSSYRGPNEKLFF.

The chain joins TRBV6-5 to TRBJ1-4; 7 bases are a match to TRBD1. The CDR3 totals 16 residues. CDR1 and CDR2 (germline): MNHEY, SVGAGI. Trimming cost V 4 bases and J 10 bases; bases outside gene matches: 15. The CDR3, as DNA: TGTGCCAGCAGTTCACGGGGGATCCCAGGGGGGGCAAAACTGTTTTTT. Residues: CASSSRGIPGGAKLFF.

V gene TRBV7-2 combines with J gene TRBJ1-4; D is uncertain. CDR1 is SGHTA and CDR2 is FQGNSA in the germline V gene. The CDR3 consists of 16 residues. V dropped 6 bases and J dropped 0 bases, with 14 bases sitting between them. CDR3 nucleotide sequence: TGTGCCAGCAGTACTCACCCGCGCGCAACTAATGAAAAACTGTTTTTT. Translating gives CASSTHPRATNEKLFF.

V usage is TRBV6-1 and J usage is TRBJ1-3, with D perhaps matching TRBD1 (5 bases). The CDR3 length is 13 residues. Germline assignment: CDR1 MNHNS and CDR2 SASEGT. V lost 6 bases to trimming and J lost 15 bases, with 21 bases between them. Here the CDR3 reads CASREKAGLVGYF. CDR3 sequence (DNA): TGTGCCAGCAGGGAAAAAGCAGGGCTAGTTGGATATTTT.

The rearrangement uses TRBV2 and TRBJ1-2, with 9 bases lining up with TRBD1. In germline, CDR1 is SNHLY, CDR2 FYNNEI. Germline trimming cut 5 bases from V and 4 bases from J; bases unmatched to any gene: 2. The CDR3 is 13 residues long. The CDR3 reads CASSLTGGYGYTF. CDR3 in DNA: TGTGCCAGCAGTCTGACAGGGGGCTATGGCTACACCTTC. Together with reference TRBV2 and TRBJ1-2, the CDR3 gives the full variable domain: EPEVTQTPSHQVTQMGQEVILRCVPISNHLYFYWYRQILGQKVEFLVSFYNNEISEKSEIFDDQFSVERPDGSNFTLKIRSTKLEDSAMYFCASSLTGGYGYTFGSGTRLTVV.

The chain employs TRBV15 and TRBJ2-5; D ambiguous. Trimming shortened V by 4 bases and J by 1 base, and 13 bases separated the two germline ends. Germline V CDR1 and CDR2: LNHNV, YYDKDF (reference sequence). The length of the CDR3 is 15 residues. CDR3 nucleotide sequence: TGTGCCACCAGCACAAATGACGGTTTCCAAGAGACCCAGTACTTC. This gives the protein CATSTNDGFQETQYF.